Only a few counts were recorded for the clone carrying this T cell receptor beta chain. This entry belongs to a study of CD8+ T cells in alopecia areata. The ends were cut back, 4 bases at V and 12 bases at J, with 18 bases in the middle. Germline CDR1 is MNHEY and CDR2 is SMNVEV (reference sequence). The CDR3 has 14 amino acids. The sequencing template was cDNA reverse transcribed from extracted RNA. Using immunoSEQ multiplex PCR, the repertoire was profiled, and TCRdb retains in-frame clones only, with some absent. The sample carries about 97,000 clones, about 40% recorded once. Collected material from alopecia areata patients comprised lesional scalp punch biopsies and peripheral blood.

The chain combines TRBV27 with TRBJ1-4, with D possibly TRBD1 on 5 matching bases. Sequenced input: CD4+ T cells sorted from blood. This clonotype was sampled from a human donor with alopecia areata. The CDR3 DNA reads TGTGCCAGCAGTTCCACAGGCTATTTAGGTGAACTGTTTTTT. Amino acid sequence: CASSSTGYLGELFF.